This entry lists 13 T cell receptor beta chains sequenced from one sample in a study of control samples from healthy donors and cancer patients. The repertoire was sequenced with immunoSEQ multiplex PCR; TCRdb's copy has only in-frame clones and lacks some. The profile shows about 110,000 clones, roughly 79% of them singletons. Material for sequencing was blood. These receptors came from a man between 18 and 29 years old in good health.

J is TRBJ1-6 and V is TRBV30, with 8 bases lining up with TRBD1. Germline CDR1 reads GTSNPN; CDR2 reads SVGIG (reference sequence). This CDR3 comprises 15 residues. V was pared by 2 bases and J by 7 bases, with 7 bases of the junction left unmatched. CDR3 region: CAWSSRQGPNSPLHF. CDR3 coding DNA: TGTGCCTGGAGTTCTAGACAGGGGCCAAATTCACCCCTCCACTTT.

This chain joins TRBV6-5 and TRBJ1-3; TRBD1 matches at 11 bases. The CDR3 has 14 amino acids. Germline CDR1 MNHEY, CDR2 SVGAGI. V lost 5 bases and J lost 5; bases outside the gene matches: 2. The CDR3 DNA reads TGTGCCAGCAGTAGGACAGGGGGCAGAAACACCATATATTTT. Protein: CASSRTGGRNTIYF.

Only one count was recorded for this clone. The CDR3: CASSLGTSGGNEQFF. DNA for the CDR3: TGTGCCAGCAGTTTAGGGACTAGCGGGGGCAATGAGCAGTTCTTC. V and J are TRBV27 and TRBJ2-1; TRBD2 agrees at 14 bases. This CDR3 region has 15 residues. The V gene end was trimmed by 2 bases and the J gene end by 6 bases; junction bases not matched to a gene: 0. Germline V gene sequence: CDR1 MNHEY, CDR2 SMNVEV (reference sequence).

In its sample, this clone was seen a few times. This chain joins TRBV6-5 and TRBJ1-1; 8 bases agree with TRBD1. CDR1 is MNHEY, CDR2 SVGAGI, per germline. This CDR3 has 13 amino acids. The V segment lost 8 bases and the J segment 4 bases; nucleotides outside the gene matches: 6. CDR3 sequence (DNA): TGTGCCAGCTCAAGACAGGGGAGCACTGAAGCTTTCTTT. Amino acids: CASSRQGSTEAFF.

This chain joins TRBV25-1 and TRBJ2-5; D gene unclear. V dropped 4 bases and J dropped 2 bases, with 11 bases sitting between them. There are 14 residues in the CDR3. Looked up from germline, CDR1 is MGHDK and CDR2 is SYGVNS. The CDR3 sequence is CASSGRHPQETQYF. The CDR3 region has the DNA TGTGCCAGCAGTGGGAGACACCCGCAAGAGACCCAGTACTTC. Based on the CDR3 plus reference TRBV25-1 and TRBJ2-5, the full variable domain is EADIYQTPRYLVIGTGKKITLECSQTMGHDKMYWYQQDPGMELHLIHYSYGVNSTEKGDLSSESTVSRIRTEHFPLTLESARPSHTSQYLCASSGRHPQETQYFGPGTRLLVL.

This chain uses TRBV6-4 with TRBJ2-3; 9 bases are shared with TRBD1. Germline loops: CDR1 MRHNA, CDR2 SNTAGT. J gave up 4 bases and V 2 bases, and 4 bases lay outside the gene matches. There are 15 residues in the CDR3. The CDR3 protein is CASSDGTGGADTQYF. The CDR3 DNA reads TGTGCCAGCAGTGACGGTACAGGGGGCGCAGATACGCAGTATTTT.

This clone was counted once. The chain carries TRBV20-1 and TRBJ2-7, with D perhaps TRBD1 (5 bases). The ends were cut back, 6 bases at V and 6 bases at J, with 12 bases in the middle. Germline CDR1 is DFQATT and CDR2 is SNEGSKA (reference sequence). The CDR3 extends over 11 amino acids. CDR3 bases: TGCAGTGCCCTCGTGGGGCCCGAGCAGTACGTC. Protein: CSALVGPEQYV.

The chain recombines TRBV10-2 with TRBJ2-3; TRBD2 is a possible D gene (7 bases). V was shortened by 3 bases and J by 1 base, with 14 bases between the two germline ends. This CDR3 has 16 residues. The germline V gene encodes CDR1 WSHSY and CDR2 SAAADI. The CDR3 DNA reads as TGCGCCAGCAGTGAAGGAATGCGGGGGCGCACAGATACGCAGTATTTT. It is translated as CASSEGMRGRTDTQYF.

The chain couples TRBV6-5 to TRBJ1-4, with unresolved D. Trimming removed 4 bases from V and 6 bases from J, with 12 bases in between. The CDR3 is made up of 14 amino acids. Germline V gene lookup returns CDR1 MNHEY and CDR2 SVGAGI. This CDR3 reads CASSFGQEYEKLFF. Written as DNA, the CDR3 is TGTGCCAGCAGTTTCGGGCAGGAATATGAAAAACTGTTTTTT.

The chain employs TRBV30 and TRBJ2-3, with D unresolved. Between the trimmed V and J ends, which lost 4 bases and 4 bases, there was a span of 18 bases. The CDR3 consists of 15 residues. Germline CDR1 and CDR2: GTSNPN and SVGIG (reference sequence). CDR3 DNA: TGTGCCTGGACGACCACGCAAAAGAAGGCAGATACGCAGTATTTT. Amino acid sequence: CAWTTTQKKADTQYF.

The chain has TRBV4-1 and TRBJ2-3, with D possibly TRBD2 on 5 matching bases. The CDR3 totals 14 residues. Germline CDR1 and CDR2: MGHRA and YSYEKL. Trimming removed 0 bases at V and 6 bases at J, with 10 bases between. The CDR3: CASSQEATGDTQYF. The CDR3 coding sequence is TGCGCCAGCAGCCAAGAAGCTACGGGGGATACGCAGTATTTT.

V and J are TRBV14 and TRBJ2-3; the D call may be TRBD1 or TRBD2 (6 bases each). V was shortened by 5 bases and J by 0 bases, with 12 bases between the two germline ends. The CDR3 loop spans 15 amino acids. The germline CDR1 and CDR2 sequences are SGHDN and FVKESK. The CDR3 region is CASSLIGGSTDTQYF. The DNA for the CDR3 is TGTGCCAGCAGCTTAATAGGGGGGAGCACAGATACGCAGTATTTT.

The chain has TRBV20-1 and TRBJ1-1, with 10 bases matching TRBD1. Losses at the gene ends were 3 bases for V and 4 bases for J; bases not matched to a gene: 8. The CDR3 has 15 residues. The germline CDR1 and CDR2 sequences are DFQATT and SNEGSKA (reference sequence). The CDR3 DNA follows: TGCAGTGCTAGTCAGTGGACAGGGGGTAGCACTGAAGCTTTCTTT. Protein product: CSASQWTGGSTEAFF.